This TCR beta chain was recorded in a study of monozygotic twins with inflammatory bowel disease. Each CDR3 protein gets one entry in TCRdb, which reprocessed the 5' RACE reads and gives no DNA. This sample contains just over 300,000 distinct CDR3 sequences. Germline V gives CDR1 MNHGY, CDR2 SVAAGI. The CDR3 has 13 amino acids. This clonotype originated in a human donor with ulcerative colitis or Crohn's disease, or a healthy co-twin of an affected twin (not recorded which). Sequencing input: blood. V is TRBV6-9 and J is TRBJ2-5; TCRdb's D gene call, TRBD1, goes unchecked for lack of DNA. The chain's CDR3 is CASHKTGQETQYF.